This TCR beta chain was captured in a study of T cells in Graves' hyperthyroidism and ophthalmopathy. Findings of the study overall: Clonotypes that were expanded in thyroid above 0.001 mostly appeared in blood too.

The germline CDR1 and CDR2 sequences are DFQATT and SNEGSKA (reference sequence). Trimming stripped 2 bases from V and 1 base from J, with 9 bases between. The CDR3 totals 13 residues. Comment on this clonotype: What it binds is unknown.

Amplification of TCR beta CDR3 regions was performed using RNA transcripts as template. HTBI primers were used for first-round RT-PCR of the TCR CDR3. One entry per CDR3 protein, called by TCRdb with MiXCR from the multiplex PCR reads. This sample has roughly 330,000 distinct CDR3 sequences, with approximately 16% found just once. Using 10 ml of fresh peripheral blood, PBMCs were prepared. The sequence was obtained from a man aged 25 to 40 with Graves' hyperthyroidism. The specimen sequenced was blood. The J gene is TRBJ2-7, the V gene TRBV20-1; maybe TRBD2 (5 bases). The CDR3 coding sequence is TGCAGTGCTAGATGGACTTTTTCCTACGAGCAGTACTTC. It translates to CSARWTFSYEQYF.